These 21 T cell receptor beta chains were sequenced from one sample in a study of blood T cells in healthy people across ages (dated by TCRdb to between 2014 and 2017). To prepare the library, 5' RACE was applied. The sequencing machine was an Illumina HiSeq 2500. A second PCR of about 6 to 12 cycles was run with a J-beta primer mix and a sample-barcoded 5' primer. TCRdb ran its own pipeline on the public reads, namely fastp trimming at Q25 and MiXCR clone calling, and kept in-frame beta chains. All rows with the same CDR3 protein become a single entry with the most common DNA and genes. The sample has 1,500,000 or so distinct CDR3 sequences on record, about 42% of them singletons. The ten largest account for about 4.1% of the sample. The specimen sequenced was blood. The receptor source for this set is a woman aged 18-29 years in good health.

This clonotype was observed a handful of times. V gene TRBV9 combines with J gene TRBJ2-2; 9 nucleotides line up with TRBD2. Losses at the gene ends were 3 bases for V and 1 base for J; bases not matched to a gene: 4. Germline CDR1 is SGDLS and CDR2 is YYNGEE. This CDR3 is built from 16 residues. CDR3 residues: CASSARLAENTGELFF. The CDR3 DNA follows: TGTGCCAGCAGCGCCCGACTAGCGGAGAACACCGGGGAGCTGTTTTTT.

The rearrangement joins TRBV6-5 to TRBJ2-3; D may be TRBD1 (5 bases). Germline V gene lookup returns CDR1 MNHEY and CDR2 SVGAGI. V was clipped by 0 bases and J by 3 bases, with 10 bases between them. The CDR3 has 15 residues. This CDR3 is CASSYSGRDTDTQYF. CDR3 bases: TGTGCCAGCAGTTACTCGGGCAGGGATACAGATACGCAGTATTTT.

V usage is TRBV12-3 or TRBV12-4 and J usage is TRBJ1-1, with D perhaps matching TRBD1 (6 bases). The CDR3 runs to 15 residues. The V and J ends lost 5 bases and 1 base respectively, with 14 bases between them. As DNA, the CDR3 is TGTGCCAGCAGTCCAAGGCCGGGACAGAACACTGAAGCTTTCTTT. Its translation is CASSPRPGQNTEAFF.

This rearrangement joins TRBV5-1 to TRBJ1-1; tentative D call: TRBD1 (6 bases). The CDR3 consists of 16 residues. CDR1 and CDR2 (germline): SGHRS, YFSETQ. The V and J ends lost 2 bases and 3 bases respectively, with 17 bases between them. The chain's CDR3 is CASSFQPQGFDTEAFF. CDR3 bases: TGCGCCAGCAGCTTTCAGCCGCAGGGGTTCGACACTGAAGCTTTCTTT.

CDR3 amino acids: CASSSLPASTYEQYF. CDR3 coding DNA: TGTGCCAGCAGCTCCCTGCCGGCGTCAACCTACGAGCAGTACTTC. The chain uses TRBV7-9 and TRBJ2-7; no firm D call. The germline gives CDR1 SEHNR, CDR2 FQNEAQ (reference sequence). The CDR3 totals 15 residues. The ends were cut back, 4 bases at V and 2 bases at J, with 15 bases in the middle.

This chain joins TRBV29-1 and TRBJ2-7, with D possibly TRBD1 on 5 matching bases. Per the germline V gene, CDR1 is SQVTM and CDR2 is ANQGSEA. This CDR3 is 10 amino acids long. Trimming removed 5 bases from V and 6 bases from J, with 8 bases in between. The CDR3 sequence is CSVQGGEQYF. The CDR3 region has the DNA TGCAGCGTTCAGGGTGGCGAGCAGTACTTC.

This chain uses TRBV6-6 with TRBJ1-1; D is unclear. CDR1 MNHNY and CDR2 SVGAGI come from the germline V gene (reference sequence). The CDR3 has 14 amino acids. Trimming left V 6 bases short and J 6 bases short, with 17 bases between. The CDR3 DNA sequence: TGTGCCAGCAGCGCCTGGGCGGGAATCCCTGAAGCTTTCTTT. Translating it yields CASSAWAGIPEAFF.

V is TRBV4-1 and J is TRBJ1-4; D uncertain. V lost 2 bases to trimming and J lost 8 bases, with 12 bases between them. CDR3 length: 14 residues. Germline V gene sequence: CDR1 MGHRA, CDR2 YSYEKL. DNA of the CDR3: TGCGCCAGCAGCCAAAGTCAGGTTGGAGAAAAACTGTTTTTT. Translating gives CASSQSQVGEKLFF.

The chain is built from TRBV20-1 and TRBJ1-1; possible D gene TRBD1, 5 bases. The germline V and J ends were trimmed by 2 bases and 4 bases, with 17 bases remaining between them. Germline CDR1 is DFQATT and CDR2 is SNEGSKA (reference sequence). CDR3 length equals 15 residues. The CDR3 DNA sequence: TGCAGTGCTAGAACCCCGGCTGTGGGGCGCACTGAAGCTTTCTTT. Its protein product is CSARTPAVGRTEAFF.

This chain uses TRBV21-1 with TRBJ2-5; the D call TRBD1 from the table was never checked on the DNA. TRBV21-1 is a pseudogene segment. CDR3 size: 17 residues. The CDR3 DNA reads TGTGCCAGCAGCAAAGTTGGACTGGAAAGGGCTTACAATGAGCAGTACTTC. It yields the protein CASSKVGLERAYNEQYF.

Comments on this clonotype: A clone one base away is much larger, so this may be a read error. V usage is TRBV20-1 and J usage is TRBJ2-1; tentatively, D is TRBD1 (5 bases). Germline V gene sequence: CDR1 DFQATT, CDR2 SNEGSKA (reference sequence). The CDR3 is made up of 10 amino acids. The CDR3 here is CSRVDNEQFF. The CDR3 DNA is TGCAGCAGGGTCGACAATGAGCAGTTCTTC.

This clonotype was picked up one time. V gene TRBV30 combines with J gene TRBJ2-2; no definite D call. The CDR3 runs to 13 residues. CDR1 and CDR2 from the germline V gene are GTSNPN and SVGIG (reference sequence). Trimming stripped 2 bases from V and 5 bases from J, with 9 bases between. The CDR3 loop reads CAWSPTKTGELFF. CDR3 bases: TGTGCCTGGAGTCCCACAAAGACCGGGGAGCTGTTTTTT.

The chain joins TRBV28 to TRBJ2-4; no clear D. The ends were cut back, 5 bases at V and 1 base at J, with 12 bases in the middle. Germline V gene sequence: CDR1 MDHEN, CDR2 SYDVKM. This CDR3 spans 15 amino acids. CDR3 amino acids: CASSRIGLAKNIQYF. CDR3 coding DNA: TGTGCCAGCAGTCGTATAGGGTTGGCCAAAAACATTCAGTACTTC.

The chain recombines TRBV29-1 with TRBJ2-1, with a possible D match to TRBD2 (6 bases). Germline CDR1 SQVTM, CDR2 ANQGSEA. The CDR3 consists of 14 residues. V was cut by 7 bases and J by 2 bases, with 15 bases left in between. CDR3 in amino acids: CSAPLAKTYNEQFF. The CDR3 DNA is TGCAGCGCTCCTCTAGCGAAAACCTACAATGAGCAGTTCTTC.

CDR3 residues: CASSVGGKLENTEAFF. The CDR3 coding sequence is TGTGCCAGCAGCGTAGGTGGGAAATTAGAGAACACTGAAGCTTTCTTT. This chain uses TRBV9 with TRBJ1-1, with D uncertain. The V gene lost 0 bases and the J gene lost 1 base, with 13 bases spanning the gap. The CDR3 runs to 16 residues. The germline V gene encodes CDR1 SGDLS and CDR2 YYNGEE.

The chain combines TRBV20-1 with TRBJ2-1, with TRBD2 matching over 11 bases. The germline CDR1 and CDR2 sequences are DFQATT and SNEGSKA (reference sequence). The V and J ends lost 1 base and 10 bases, in that order; junction bases with no gene match: 9. This CDR3 comprises 15 residues. CDR3 nucleotide sequence: TGCAGTGCTAGAGGTCTGACTAGCGGGACAAGAGAGCAGTTCTTC. Its translation is CSARGLTSGTREQFF.

V is TRBV12-3 or TRBV12-4 and J is TRBJ1-2; possibly TRBD1 for D (6 bases). The CDR3 has 14 amino acids. V lost 4 bases, J lost 8 bases, and 17 bases lay in between. CDR3 amino acids: CASSSTGIIGGYTF. For the CDR3, the DNA is TGTGCCAGCAGTTCAACAGGGATTATTGGGGGCTACACCTTC.

The sample holds a few counts of this clonotype. The chain employs TRBV19 and TRBJ1-5; D is ambiguous. The CDR3 covers 15 residues. V was trimmed by 5 bases and J by 0 bases, leaving 11 bases between them. CDR1 and CDR2 (germline): LNHDA, SQIVND (reference sequence). In nucleotides, the CDR3 is TGTGCCAGTAGTTGGGGAGGTTATAGCAATCAGCCCCAGCATTTT. Translated: CASSWGGYSNQPQHF. Filled out from reference TRBV19 and TRBJ1-5, the complete variable domain reads DGGITQSPKYLFRKEGQNVTLSCEQNLNHDAMYWYRQDPGQGLRLIYYSQIVNDFQKGDIAEGYSVSREKKESFPLTVTSAQKNPTAFYLCASSWGGYSNQPQHFGDGTRLSIL.

The V and J genes are TRBV11-2 and TRBJ2-5; 10 positions match TRBD2. The DNA end favors TRBJ2-7, so the J call may be wrong. This CDR3 comprises 16 residues. Germline V gives CDR1 SGHAT, CDR2 FQNNGV. In DNA, the CDR3 is TGTGCCAGCAGCTTCCCAACTAGCGGGGAGAGATACGAGCAGTACTTC. It is translated as CASSFPTSGERYEQYF.

This clonotype has a handful of counts. This rearrangement joins TRBV7-9 to TRBJ1-2; a possible D gene is TRBD1 (5 bases). Trimming removed 3 bases at V and 12 bases at J, with 14 bases between. This CDR3 comprises 12 residues. Germline values: CDR1 SEHNR, CDR2 FQNEAQ (reference sequence). The CDR3: CASSLGGAPNTF. The CDR3 region has the DNA TGTGCCAGCAGCTTGGGGGGAGCCCCAAACACCTTC.

The chain joins TRBV11-3 to TRBJ2-1, with D possibly matching TRBD1 (6 bases). CDR1 and CDR2 from the germline V gene are SGHNT and YENEEA. The CDR3 loop spans 12 amino acids. V was clipped by 1 base and J by 15 bases, with 13 bases between them. In DNA form, the CDR3 reads TGTGCCAGCAGCTTAGGAGGGGGTAGTCCGTTCTTC. It yields the protein CASSLGGGSPFF.